Following are 6 T cell receptor beta chains from one sample sequenced in a study of beta chain features in type 1 diabetes. All of the isolated RNA was reverse transcribed, so expressed TCRB transcripts were sequenced. Assay: immunoSEQ multiplex PCR; the TCRdb copy retains only in-frame clones and omits some. The sample records fewer than 550,000 clones, about an eighth being singletons. The sequenced sample consisted of naive CD4+ T cells from blood. The source of these receptors is a woman between 18 and 29 years old in good health.

The gene calls are TRBV5-1 and TRBJ2-1, with 8 bases identical to TRBD2. This CDR3 comprises 14 residues. CDR1 and CDR2 from the germline V gene are SGHRS and YFSETQ. V shed 4 bases and J 6 bases; nucleotides not matched to a gene: 6. The CDR3 DNA sequence: TGCGCCAGCAGCCCCCGGGAGGGCGGCAATGAGCAGTTCTTC. Its translation: CASSPREGGNEQFF.

This clone was picked up a small number of times. The chain has TRBV27 and TRBJ1-2, with 7 positions matching TRBD1. CDR1 and CDR2 from the germline V gene are MNHEY and SMNVEV (reference sequence). V gave up 5 bases and J gave up 10 bases; unmatched junction bases: 7. CDR3 length: 12 residues. The CDR3 bases are TGTGCCAGCAGTCACCGACAGGGCCACTACACCTTC. The encoded protein is CASSHRQGHYTF.

The gene calls are TRBV30 and TRBJ1-5, with TRBD1 as a possible D gene (5 bases). Germline V gene sequence: CDR1 GTSNPN, CDR2 SVGIG (reference sequence). V was shortened by 5 bases and J by 4 bases, with 15 bases between the two germline ends. This CDR3 contains 14 residues. The CDR3 here is CAWANAGGNQPQHF. CDR3 sequence (DNA): TGTGCCTGGGCTAATGCGGGGGGGAATCAGCCCCAGCATTTT.

Only a few counts were recorded for this clone. The chain's CDR3 is CASIGLAKGTDTQYF. CDR3 coding DNA: TGTGCCAGCATTGGGCTCGCGAAAGGCACAGATACGCAGTATTTT. J is TRBJ2-3 and V is TRBV28; D is ambiguous. The V end was cut by 7 bases, the J end by 1 base, with 15 bases between. The germline V gene has CDR1 MDHEN and CDR2 SYDVKM. The CDR3 totals 15 residues.

This clone was observed a few times. The rearrangement uses TRBV7-9 and TRBJ1-2; D unresolved. Germline-derived CDR1 and CDR2 are SEHNR and FQNEAQ (reference sequence). The length of the CDR3 is 14 residues. Between the trimmed V and J ends, which lost 1 base and 2 bases, there was a span of 8 bases. In DNA form, the CDR3 reads TGTGCCAGCAGCTTAGGGACCACAAACTATGGCTACACCTTC. Its protein product is CASSLGTTNYGYTF.

This clone was seen ten or more times. This chain connects TRBV23-1 to TRBJ2-3; D perhaps matches TRBD2 (6 bases). TRBV23-1 is an open reading frame, and its role is uncertain. The CDR3 sequence is 14 residues long. The V and J ends lost 0 bases and 9 bases respectively, with 13 bases between them. In nucleotides, the CDR3 is TGCGCCAGCAGTCAATCCATTGGGGGGATGACGCAGTATTTT. Translated: CASSQSIGGMTQYF.